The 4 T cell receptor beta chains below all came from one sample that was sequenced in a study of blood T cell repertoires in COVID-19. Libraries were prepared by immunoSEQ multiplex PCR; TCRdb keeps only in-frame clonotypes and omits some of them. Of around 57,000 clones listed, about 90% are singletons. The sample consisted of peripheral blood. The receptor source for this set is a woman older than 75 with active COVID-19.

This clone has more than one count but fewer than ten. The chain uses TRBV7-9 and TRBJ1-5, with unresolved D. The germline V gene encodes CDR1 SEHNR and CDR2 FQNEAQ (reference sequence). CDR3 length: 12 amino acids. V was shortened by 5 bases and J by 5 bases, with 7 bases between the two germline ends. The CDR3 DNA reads TGTGCCAGCAGCCAACGCGATCAGCCCCAGCATTTT. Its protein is CASSQRDQPQHF.

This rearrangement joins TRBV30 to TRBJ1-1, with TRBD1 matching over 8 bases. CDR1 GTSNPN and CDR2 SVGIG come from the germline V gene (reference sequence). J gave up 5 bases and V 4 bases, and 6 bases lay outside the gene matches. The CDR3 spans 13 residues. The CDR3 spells CAWKRGDRTEAFF. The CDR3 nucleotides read TGTGCCTGGAAGCGAGGGGACAGGACTGAAGCTTTCTTT.

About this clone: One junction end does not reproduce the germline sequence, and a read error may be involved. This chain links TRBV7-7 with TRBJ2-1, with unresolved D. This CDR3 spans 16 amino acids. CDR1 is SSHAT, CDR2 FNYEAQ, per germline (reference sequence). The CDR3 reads CASSLGGPTLGNEQFF. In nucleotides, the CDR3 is TGTGCTAGCAGCTTAGGTGGGCCGACCTTGGGCAATGAGCAGTTCTTC.

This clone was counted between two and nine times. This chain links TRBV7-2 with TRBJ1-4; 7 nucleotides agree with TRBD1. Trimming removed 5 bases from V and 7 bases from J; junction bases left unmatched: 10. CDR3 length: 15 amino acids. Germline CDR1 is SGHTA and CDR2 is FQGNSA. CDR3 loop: CASSILGGIGEKLFF. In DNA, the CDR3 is TGTGCCAGCAGCATCCTAGGGGGCATAGGTGAAAAACTGTTTTTT.